This T cell receptor beta chain was retrieved from a study of shared clonotypes between healthy human individuals (dated by TCRdb to 2018 to 2020). With respect to the entire study: The cohort comprised two women and three men aged 18 to 49 years. For each donor, CD4 naive and CD4 memory were each run on three plates, CD8 naive on two plates, and CD8 memory on one plate. To estimate repertoire size and how much clonotypes are shared between individuals, the study performed deep sequencing of blood TCR repertoires from about five healthy adults. Different laboratories and diverse techniques were used to prepare libraries and sequence TCR repertoires, to increase sequencing depth and limit assay-specific biases. Between about 0.85 and 10 billion PBMCs per donor were obtained by leukapheresis.

Of note for this clone: Its cognate antigen has yet to be identified. No much larger clonotype is one base removed from it; base qualities were not supplied. The sample has other DNA sequences that encode this CDR3 too.

From a lookup of the germline V gene, CDR1 and CDR2 are SGHRS and YFSETQ. CDR3 length: 13 amino acids, cysteine to phenylalanine. Only the CDR3 DNA stays, 39 bases, in frame from base 1. The junction shows trimming of 2 bases on V and 2 bases on J, plus 7 bases between the germline ends. The donors were healthy, HIV-negative adults who had no recently reported acute infections or vaccinations. All donors were Caucasian adults living in Nashville, Tennessee, USA. Magnetic negative selection was used to enrich CD4+ T cells, after which naive cells were positively selected on CD45RA and the negative fraction became the memory subset. Blood was collected by leukapheresis, and PBMCs were isolated by Ficoll-Histopaque density gradient centrifugation and then cryopreserved in liquid nitrogen vapor phase. Analytical flow cytometry was used to check the purity and quantity of each magnetically sorted T cell population. Genomic DNA was isolated from each sorted fraction and quantified by UV absorbance on a Nanodrop 2000c.

Study-wide conclusions, independent of this receptor: Because the study included a small number of donors, the genetic and exposure-history diversity represented was limited. Higher generation probabilities were observed for clonotypes shared by all four sorted-subset donors than for non-shared clonotypes. Incomplete sequencing was indicated by rarefaction of sorted-subset datasets, despite the large sequencing depth. Sampling was limited to blood, and TCR repertoires in tissue likely differ from TCR repertoires in blood. Larger estimated clonotype richness was generally found for naive subsets than for memory subsets. Across a handful of donors, 4.5% to 6.5% of naive CD4, roughly 3.3% of naive CD8, 2.3% of memory CD4, and around 0.4% of memory CD8 clonotypes were shared. Based on pairwise subsampling, the degree of clonotype sharing among donors was expected to be affected by sequencing depth.

Using the deep immunoSEQ assay, multiplex PCR amplified TCR CDR3 regions from genomic DNA. Genomic DNA extracted from each cell subset was distributed evenly over all wells of several immunoSEQ 96-well plates, and each plate served as one replicate. For sorted subsets, 150 to 200 ng genomic DNA, equal to 30,000 to 35,000 T cell genomes, was loaded into each replicate PCR. Purified libraries were quantified with a Qubit 3.0 fluorometer, sized on a Bioanalyzer 2100, and re-quantified with the KAPA Library Quantification kit. Every immunoSEQ 96-well plate was sequenced on a separate single-read 150-cycle Illumina NextSeq 550 flow cell. In the original analysis: Because the immunoSEQ output held only junctional sequences and lacked quality scores, the filtering could not match the filtering applied to full-length reads. To assign V/J genes and CDR3, sequences were annotated using PyIR, a Python wrapper for IgBLAST v1.9, with IMGT germline references. Reads with weak V/J assignments (E-value above 1e-6), missing CDR3, stop codons, out-of-frame junctions, or ambiguous translated residues were removed. V3J clonotypes were defined as sequences sharing an identical inferred V gene, J gene, and CDR3 amino acid sequence. Percentage overlap between repertoires was computed as shared unique clonotypes divided by the size of the smaller repertoire. RTK rarefaction, the Chao1 estimator, and Recon v2.1 estimates of unobserved clonotypes were used to assess repertoire richness. For all TCRbeta clonotypes obtained by the gDNA method from a few donors, generation probabilities were computed with OLGA. The clones in this table, taken by TCRdb from immuneACCESS, are in-frame only. Not every clone is retained; where verified, under half of the shortfall comes from an unresolved V gene, and the cause of the rest is unknown. V and J calls and clone size come straight from that table; D and trimming were deduced from the DNA. Across this sample there are some 2.4 million clones, with 93% seen only once. The ten largest clonotypes hold roughly 0.36% of the sample.

The chain joins TRBV5-1 to TRBJ1-1; the D gene cannot be resolved reliably. The receptor was isolated from a man aged 18 to 30 in good health. Some clones in this sample may be carry-over from other donors' samples. The specimen sequenced was naive CD4+ T cells from PBMCs. The cell subset or site label of this sample denotes: CD45RA+ positively selected. The sequenced DNA is TGCGCCAGCAGCTTTGTGGGAAACACTGAAGCTTTCTTT. This codes for CASSFVGNTEAFF. Supplemented by the reference TRBV5-1 and TRBJ1-1 proteins around the CDR3, the complete variable domain is KAGVTQTPRYLIKTRGQQVTLSCSPISGHRSVSWYQQTPGQGLQFLFEYFSETQRNKGNFPGRFSGRQFSNSRSEMNVSTLELGDSALYLCASSFVGNTEAFFGQGTRLTVV.